The present T cell receptor (beta chain) was sequenced within a study of T-cell memory formation after mild COVID-19. Researchers used 5'RACE with constant-segment primers to make TCR alpha and TCR beta cDNA libraries that carry sample barcodes and UMIs. From the 5' RACE reads, TCRdb called clonotypes with MiXCR, one entry per CDR3 protein. The sample lists 450,000 or so distinct CDR3 sequences, about 23% occurring once. Study-wide results and limits: Clones from the second wave (peaking day 37) had unconfirmed SARS-CoV-2 specificity. CM and EM subsets held most contracting CD4+ clones; EMRA held CD8+ ones.

The V gene lost 4 bases and the J gene lost 6 bases, with 10 bases spanning the gap. This CDR3 comprises 12 residues. Germline values: CDR1 GTSNPN, CDR2 SVGIG (reference sequence). About this clonotype itself: Its antigen remains unidentified.

This sequence was found in an adult woman who had mild COVID-19 (a few samples of this study predate the infection). Cell type and time point are not known. J is TRBJ2-1 and V is TRBV30; D is undetermined. Source material: PBMCs or a T cell subset sorted from them (not recorded which). This chain's CDR3 is CAWTRVGNEQFF. CDR3 coding DNA: TGTGCCTGGACTCGGGTGGGCAATGAGCAGTTCTTC.